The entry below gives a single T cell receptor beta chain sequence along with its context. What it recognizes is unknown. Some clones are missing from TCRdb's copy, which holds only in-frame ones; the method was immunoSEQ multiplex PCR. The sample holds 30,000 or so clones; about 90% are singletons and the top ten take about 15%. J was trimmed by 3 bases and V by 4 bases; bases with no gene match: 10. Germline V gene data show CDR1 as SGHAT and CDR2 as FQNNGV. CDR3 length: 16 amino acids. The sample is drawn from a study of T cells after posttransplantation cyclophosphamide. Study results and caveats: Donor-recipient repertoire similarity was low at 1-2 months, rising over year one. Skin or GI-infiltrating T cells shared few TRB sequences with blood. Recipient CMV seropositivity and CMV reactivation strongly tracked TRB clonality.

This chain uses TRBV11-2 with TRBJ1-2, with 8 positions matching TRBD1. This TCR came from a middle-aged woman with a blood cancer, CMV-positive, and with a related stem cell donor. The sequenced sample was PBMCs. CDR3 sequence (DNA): TGTGCCAGCAGCTCCATCTCGGACAGGGAACACTATGGCTACACCTTC. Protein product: CASSSISDREHYGYTF. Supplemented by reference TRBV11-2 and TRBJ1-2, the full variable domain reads EAGVAQSPRYKIIEKRQSVAFWCNPISGHATLYWYQQILGQGPKLLIQFQNNGVVDDSQLPKDRFSAERLKGVDSTLKIQPAKLEDSAVYLCASSSISDREHYGYTFGSGTRLTVV.